This is a list of T cell receptor beta chains from one sample in a study of T-cell memory formation after mild COVID-19. TCRdb independently ran MiXCR on the 5' RACE reads; one entry per CDR3 protein. The sample lists some 210,000 distinct CDR3 sequences; about 10% were seen once. The source material was PBMCs or a T cell subset sorted from them (not recorded which). The receptors here all came from a man younger than 30 who had mild COVID-19 (a few samples of this study predate the infection). Cell type and time point are not known. Both conserved end residues are part of each CDR3. A D gene is named only where the DNA matches it firmly. Size is omitted from some rows. Given values are once, few, many or a class for expanded clones.

V,D,J,length,size,CDR3,DNA
TRBV6-2/TRBV6-3,NA,TRBJ2-6,16,NA,CASSSLHNSGANVLTF,TGTGCAAGCAGTAGCCTCCACAACTCTGGGGCCAACGTCCTGACTTTC
TRBV20-1,TRBD1,TRBJ2-5,14,few,CSARDHRGQETQYF,TGCAGTGCTAGAGATCACAGGGGGCAAGAGACCCAGTACTTC
TRBV12-3/TRBV12-4,NA,TRBJ2-5,13,many,CASSRDPRETQYF,TGTGCCAGCAGCCGGGACCCGAGGGAGACCCAGTACTTC
TRBV7-3,TRBD1,TRBJ1-1,14,many,CASSLGQENTEAFF,TGTGCCAGCAGCTTAGGACAGGAGAACACTGAAGCTTTCTTT
TRBV12-3/TRBV12-4,TRBD2,TRBJ2-3,16,few,CASSWTSGGARDTQYF,TGTGCCAGCAGTTGGACTAGCGGGGGGGCCAGAGATACGCAGTATTTT
TRBV12-3/TRBV12-4,NA,TRBJ1-1,19,NA,CASSLSRAWLTGLNTEAFF,TGTGCCAGCAGTTTAAGTCGAGCGTGGCTCACAGGCTTGAACACTGAAGCTTTCTTT
TRBV18,TRBD1,TRBJ1-1,15,NA,CASSPSQGVITEAFF,TGTGCCAGCTCACCATCGCAGGGGGTTATAACTGAAGCTTTCTTT
TRBV20-1,TRBD2,TRBJ2-1,15,many,CSASRELAFSVEQFF,TGCAGTGCTAGTCGCGAACTAGCGTTTTCCGTTGAGCAGTTCTTC
TRBV24-1,NA,TRBJ1-5,12,few,CAPGKTDQPQHF,TGTGCACCCGGGAAGACGGATCAGCCCCAGCATTTT
TRBV20-1,TRBD2,TRBJ2-1,13,once,CSAIGGDNNEQFF,TGCAGTGCTATCGGGGGGGATAACAATGAGCAGTTCTTC
TRBV29-1,NA,TRBJ1-5,14,few,CSVAEGQINQPQHF,TGCAGCGTTGCCGAAGGACAGATCAATCAGCCCCAGCATTTT
TRBV7-9,NA,TRBJ2-2,15,NA,CASSLRGANTGELFF,TGTGCCAGCAGCTTGCGCGGGGCGAACACCGGGGAGCTGTTTTTT
TRBV11-2,TRBD1,TRBJ2-3,14,NA,CASSPDRATDTQYF,TGTGCCAGCAGCCCGGACAGGGCGACAGATACGCAGTATTTT
TRBV10-3,TRBD1,TRBJ2-7,15,many,CAISESSGQGGEQYF,TGTGCCATCAGTGAGTCGTCGGGACAGGGTGGCGAGCAGTACTTC
TRBV4-2,TRBD1,TRBJ1-1,16,NA,CASSRRQGGIGPEAFF,TGTGCCAGCAGCCGTCGACAGGGTGGTATCGGTCCTGAAGCTTTCTTT
TRBV9,TRBD1,TRBJ1-4,15,few,CASSVEGTGGEKLFF,TGTGCCAGCAGCGTTGAGGGGACAGGGGGAGAAAAACTGTTTTTT
TRBV6-2/TRBV6-3,NA,TRBJ2-1,14,few,CASRPREAYNEQFF,TGTGCCAGCCGACCGAGGGAAGCCTACAATGAGCAGTTCTTC
TRBV5-1,TRBD1,TRBJ2-5,14,many,CASSFPGGQETQYF,TGCGCCAGCAGCTTCCCAGGGGGCCAAGAGACCCAGTACTTC
TRBV7-2,TRBD1,TRBJ2-7,13,NA,CASSLGTGGKQYF,TGTGCCAGCAGCTTAGGGACAGGGGGTAAGCAGTACTTC
TRBV6-5,TRBD1,TRBJ1-2,13,NA,CASSYSGQQGYTF,TGTGCCAGCAGTTACTCGGGACAGCAAGGCTACACCTTC
TRBV5-1,NA,TRBJ1-2,13,many,CASSLDGGYGYTF,TGCGCCAGCAGCTTGGACGGAGGGTATGGCTACACCTTC
TRBV4-3,NA,TRBJ2-3,14,NA,CASSPNRATDTQYF,TGCGCCAGCAGCCCAAACAGGGCGACAGATACGCAGTATTTT
TRBV5-1,NA,TRBJ2-1,13,few,CASSSGPLDEQFF,TGCGCCAGCAGCTCGGGCCCCTTGGATGAGCAGTTCTTC
TRBV20-1,TRBD1,TRBJ1-1,14,NA,CSARTGGRGTEAFF,TGCAGTGCTAGGACAGGGGGCCGAGGAACTGAAGCTTTCTTT
TRBV28,NA,TRBJ2-1,12,few,CASGEQHNEQFF,TGTGCCAGCGGGGAACAGCACAATGAGCAGTTCTTC
TRBV7-2,NA,TRBJ1-5,13,NA,CASSLTGQQPQHF,TGTGCCAGCAGCTTAACGGGGCAACAGCCCCAGCATTTT
TRBV7-2,TRBD2,TRBJ2-7,15,many,CASSLGGSLAGEQYF,TGTGCCAGCAGCTTAGGAGGGTCTCTAGCGGGCGAGCAGTACTTC
TRBV4-1,TRBD1,TRBJ2-3,19,NA,CASSQDYKNRGAGTDTQYF,TGCGCCAGCAGCCAAGATTACAAGAACAGGGGTGCTGGCACAGATACGCAGTATTTT
TRBV12-3/TRBV12-4,NA,TRBJ1-5,13,NA,CASRRTRDQPQHF,TGTGCCAGCAGACGGACCCGTGATCAGCCCCAGCATTTT
TRBV6-6,TRBD1,TRBJ2-5,15,many,CASSDRDRYQETQYF,TGTGCCAGCAGTGACCGGGACAGATACCAAGAGACCCAGTACTTC
TRBV6-4,TRBD1,TRBJ2-1,15,few,CARATGGWSYNEQFF,TGTGCCAGGGCGACAGGGGGCTGGTCCTACAATGAGCAGTTCTTC
TRBV7-2,TRBD2,TRBJ2-5,14,few,CASSLWGGGQTQYF,TGTGCCAGCAGCTTATGGGGGGGAGGGCAGACCCAGTACTTC
TRBV5-1,TRBD1,TRBJ2-1,14,many,CASSLGTGHNEQFF,TGCGCCAGCAGCCTCGGGACAGGGCACAATGAGCAGTTCTTC
TRBV4-3,NA,TRBJ1-6,15,few,CASSQVAGAPSPLHF,TGCGCCAGCAGCCAAGTTGCAGGCGCCCCCTCACCCCTCCACTTT
TRBV6-2/TRBV6-3,NA,TRBJ2-6,16,NA,CASSYYGRGGRGVLTF,TGTGCCAGCAGTTACTATGGGAGGGGGGGTCGAGGCGTCCTGACTTTC
TRBV12-3/TRBV12-4,TRBD1,TRBJ2-1,15,NA,CASSWVSTRGNEQFF,TGTGCCAGCAGTTGGGTGAGCACCAGGGGGAATGAGCAGTTCTTC
TRBV12-3/TRBV12-4,NA,TRBJ2-7,15,NA,CASSLGQQAVYEQYF,TGTGCCAGCAGTTTAGGGCAACAGGCCGTCTACGAGCAGTACTTC
TRBV29-1,NA,TRBJ2-3,14,many,CSVVSLLSTDTQYF,TGCAGCGTTGTCAGCCTCCTGAGCACAGATACGCAGTATTTT
TRBV5-1,NA,TRBJ2-2,14,few,CASSSGPTTGELFF,TGCGCCAGCAGCTCGGGACCGACGACCGGGGAGCTGTTTTTT
TRBV25-1,NA,TRBJ2-6,13,NA,CASSVTGANVLTF,TGTGCCAGCAGTGTCACTGGGGCCAACGTCCTGACTTTC
TRBV11-1,NA,TRBJ2-1,15,few,CASTTWIGSYNEQFF,TGTGCCAGCACCACCTGGATTGGGTCCTACAATGAGCAGTTCTTC
TRBV20-1,TRBD1,TRBJ2-7,15,NA,CSARDPTGGVHEQYF,TGCAGTGCTAGAGACCCCACAGGGGGCGTCCACGAGCAGTACTTC
TRBV5-1,NA,TRBJ2-1,15,few,CASSLDQGPRGEQFF,TGCGCCAGCAGCTTGGATCAGGGGCCGAGGGGTGAGCAGTTCTTC
TRBV7-2,TRBD2,TRBJ2-5,16,few,CASSPRPSGSQETQYF,TGTGCCAGCAGCCCCCGGCCTAGCGGGAGCCAAGAGACCCAGTACTTC